The T cell receptor (beta chain) under discussion was sequenced for a study of T cell repertoires in cytomegalovirus infection. This clonotype was picked up a small number of times. What it binds is unknown. Germline V gene lookup returns CDR1 SGHDN and CDR2 FVKESK. Trimming cost V 5 bases and J 0 bases; bases outside gene matches: 6. There are 15 residues in the CDR3. TCRdb used MiXCR to reprocess the reads, holding one entry per CDR3 protein. Seen here are under 450,000 distinct CDR3 sequences, about 35% observed once, and the top ten hold roughly 12%. J is TRBJ1-2 and V is TRBV14; 7 bases map to TRBD1. This receptor was obtained from a human donor in good health (CMV status not recorded). Some clones in this sample may be carry-over from other donors' samples. The sequenced sample was cultured PBMCs, obtained from culture after CMV antigen stimulation. This chain's CDR3 is CASSRVGTANYGYTF. DNA of the CDR3: TGTGCCAGCAGCAGAGTTGGGACAGCTAACTATGGCTACACCTTC.